Presented here are 10 T cell receptor beta chains from one specimen sequenced in a study of radiotherapy plus CTLA-4 blockade in lung cancer. Produced via immunoSEQ multiplex PCR; TCRdb's table is partial and in-frame only. The table lists 45,000 to 55,000 clones, approximately 85% of them singletons, with about 3.6% in the top ten. This specimen consisted of peripheral blood, obtained from a patient treated with radiotherapy plus ipilimumab. These receptors originate from a human donor with non-small cell lung cancer who had stable disease on radiotherapy plus ipilimumab.

This sequence joins TRBV4-1 and TRBJ2-3; TRBD2 matches 8 bases. This CDR3 has 18 amino acids. Per the germline V gene, CDR1 is MGHRA and CDR2 is YSYEKL. The junction had 12 bases not matched to a gene; V was cut back by 0 bases and J by 4 bases. The CDR3 DNA reads TGCGCCAGCAGCCAAGAAGGACCGGGACTAGGGAGACCAGATACGCAGTATTTT. It encodes CASSQEGPGLGRPDTQYF.

In its sample, this clone was seen a few times. V gene TRBV6-1 combines with J gene TRBJ2-1, with 10 bases that match TRBD1. The CDR3 consists of 14 residues. Germline CDR1 reads MNHNS; CDR2 reads SASEGT. Trimming removed 1 base from V and 9 bases from J; junction bases left unmatched: 3. This CDR3 is CASSEVRTGGEQFF. CDR3 DNA: TGTGCCAGCAGTGAAGTTAGGACAGGGGGTGAGCAGTTCTTC.

V usage is TRBV27 and J usage is TRBJ2-3; 7 bases align to TRBD2. The CDR3 totals 17 residues. V dropped 2 bases and J dropped 2; count of bases not matched to a gene: 10. The germline CDR1 and CDR2 sequences are MNHEY and SMNVEV (reference sequence). The CDR3: CASSLRAGVRATDTQYF. The CDR3 DNA reads as TGTGCCAGCAGTTTAAGGGCGGGAGTCAGGGCCACAGATACGCAGTATTTT.

The V and J genes are TRBV6-5 and TRBJ2-5; tentatively, D is TRBD2 (5 bases). In germline, CDR1 is MNHEY, CDR2 SVGAGI. The CDR3 sequence is 15 residues long. V lost 5 bases to trimming and J lost 1 base, with 14 bases between them. The CDR3 loop is CASSAERRIQETQYF. CDR3 nucleotides: TGTGCCAGCAGTGCCGAGCGGAGGATCCAAGAGACCCAGTACTTC.

This clone occurred a few times. Here the CDR3 reads CASSPALQETQYF. The CDR3 nucleotides read TGTGCCAGCTCACCGGCCCTCCAAGAGACCCAGTACTTC. The chain uses TRBV18 and TRBJ2-5, with D hard to call. V was clipped by 3 bases and J by 1 base, with 6 bases between them. This CDR3 has 13 amino acids. The germline V gene has CDR1 KGHSH and CDR2 LQKENI.

The chain uses TRBV7-9 and TRBJ1-6; 7 nucleotides align to TRBD1. Per germline, CDR1 SEHNR and CDR2 FQNEAQ (reference sequence). Germline trimming cut 3 bases from V and 9 bases from J; bases unmatched to any gene: 8. The CDR3 contains 15 residues. CDR3: CASSLVTGLPSPLHF. The CDR3 DNA sequence: TGTGCCAGCAGCTTGGTGACAGGGCTTCCTTCACCCCTCCACTTT. The full variable domain, its missing parts supplied by reference TRBV7-9 and TRBJ1-6, is DTGVSQNPRHKITKRGQNVTFRCDPISEHNRLYWYRQTLGQGPEFLTYFQNEAQLEKSRLLSDRFSAERPKGSFSTLEIQRTEQGDSAMYLCASSLVTGLPSPLHFGNGTRLTVT.

The chain recombines TRBV11-2 with TRBJ2-7; 7 nucleotides align to TRBD2. The V segment lost 0 bases and the J segment 4 bases; nucleotides outside the gene matches: 0. CDR3 length: 13 amino acids. Per the germline V gene, CDR1 is SGHAT and CDR2 is FQNNGV. Written as DNA, the CDR3 is TGTGCCAGCAGCTTAGAGGGGGGGTACGAGCAGTACTTC. Translating it yields CASSLEGGYEQYF.

The rearrangement joins TRBV19 to TRBJ2-6; D is uncertain. The CDR3 totals 15 residues. Germline V gene lookup returns CDR1 LNHDA and CDR2 SQIVND (reference sequence). Trimming cost V 5 bases and J 0 bases, with 8 bases left between them. CDR3 residues: CASSEASSGANVLTF. The CDR3 DNA is TGTGCCAGTAGTGAGGCGTCCTCTGGGGCCAACGTCCTGACTTTC. Combining the CDR3 with reference TRBV19 and TRBJ2-6 gives the whole variable domain DGGITQSPKYLFRKEGQNVTLSCEQNLNHDAMYWYRQDPGQGLRLIYYSQIVNDFQKGDIAEGYSVSREKKESFPLTVTSAQKNPTAFYLCASSEASSGANVLTFGAGSRLTVL.

The chain has TRBV6-5 and TRBJ2-1; 8 bases match TRBD2. Germline lookup yields CDR1 MNHEY and CDR2 SVGAGI. CDR3 length equals 15 residues. Unmatched junction bases numbered 5, after V lost 2 bases and J lost 5 bases. In nucleotides, the CDR3 is TGTGCCAGCAGTTACCGCCTAGCGGGCCACAATGAGCAGTTCTTC. Its translation: CASSYRLAGHNEQFF.

V and J are TRBV7-7 and TRBJ1-1, with 8 bases aligning to TRBD1. Germline V gene sequence: CDR1 SSHAT, CDR2 FNYEAQ (reference sequence). CDR3 length equals 19 residues. J gave up 6 bases and V 2 bases, and 20 bases lay outside the gene matches. As DNA, the CDR3 is TGTGCCAGCAGCTTAAGTAGCCGGTTCCGTGGCAGGGGGCACGCTGAAGCTTTCTTT. This translates into CASSLSSRFRGRGHAEAFF.